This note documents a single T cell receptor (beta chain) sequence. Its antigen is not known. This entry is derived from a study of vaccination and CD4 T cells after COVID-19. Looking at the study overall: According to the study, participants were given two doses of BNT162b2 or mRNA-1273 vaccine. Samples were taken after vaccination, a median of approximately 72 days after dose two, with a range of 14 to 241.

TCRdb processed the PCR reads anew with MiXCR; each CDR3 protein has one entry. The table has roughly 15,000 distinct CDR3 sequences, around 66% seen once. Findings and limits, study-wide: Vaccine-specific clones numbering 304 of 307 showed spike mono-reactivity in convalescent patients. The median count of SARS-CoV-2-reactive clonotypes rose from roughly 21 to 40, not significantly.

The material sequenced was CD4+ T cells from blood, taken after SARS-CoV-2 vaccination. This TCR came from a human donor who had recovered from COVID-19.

The CDR3 sequence: CASSRSLPQETQYF. Written as DNA, the CDR3 is TGTGCCAGCAGCCGGTCACTTCCACAAGAGACCCAGTACTTC. The rearrangement uses TRBV7-2 and TRBJ2-5; D ambiguous. CDR3 length equals 14 residues. Per the germline V gene, CDR1 is SGHTA and CDR2 is FQGNSA. V lost 5 bases and J lost 2, with 12 bases in between.